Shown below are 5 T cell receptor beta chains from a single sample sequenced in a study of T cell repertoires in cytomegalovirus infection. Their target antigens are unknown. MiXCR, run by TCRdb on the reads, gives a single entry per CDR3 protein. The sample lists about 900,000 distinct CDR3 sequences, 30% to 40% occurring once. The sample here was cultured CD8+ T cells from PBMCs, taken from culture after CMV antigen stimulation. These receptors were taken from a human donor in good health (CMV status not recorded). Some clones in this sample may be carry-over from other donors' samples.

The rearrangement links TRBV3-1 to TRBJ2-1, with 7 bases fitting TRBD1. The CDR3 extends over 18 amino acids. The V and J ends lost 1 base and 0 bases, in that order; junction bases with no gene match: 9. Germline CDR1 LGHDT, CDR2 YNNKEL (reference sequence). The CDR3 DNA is TGTGCCAGCAGCCAAGGGTCAATGGCAGGGGGCTCCTACAATGAGCAGTTCTTC. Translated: CASSQGSMAGGSYNEQFF.

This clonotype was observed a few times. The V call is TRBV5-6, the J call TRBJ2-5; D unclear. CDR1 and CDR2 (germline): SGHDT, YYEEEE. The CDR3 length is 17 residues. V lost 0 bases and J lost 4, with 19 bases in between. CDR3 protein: CASSLGERLWILETQYF. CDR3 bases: TGTGCCAGCAGCTTGGGCGAGAGGCTCTGGATTTTAGAGACCCAGTACTTC.

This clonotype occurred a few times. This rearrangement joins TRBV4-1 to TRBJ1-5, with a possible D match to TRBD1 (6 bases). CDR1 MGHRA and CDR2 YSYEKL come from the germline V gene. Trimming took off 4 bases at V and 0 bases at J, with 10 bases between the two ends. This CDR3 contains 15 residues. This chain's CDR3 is CASSRLQGSNQPQHF. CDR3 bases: TGCGCCAGCAGCCGGCTACAGGGTAGCAATCAGCCCCAGCATTTT.

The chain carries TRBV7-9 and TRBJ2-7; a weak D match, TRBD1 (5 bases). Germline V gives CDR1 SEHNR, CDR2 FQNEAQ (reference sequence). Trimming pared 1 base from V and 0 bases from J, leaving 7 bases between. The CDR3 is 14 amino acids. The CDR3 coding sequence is TGTGCCAGCAGCTTAGACAGGTTCTCCTACGAGCAGTACTTC. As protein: CASSLDRFSYEQYF.

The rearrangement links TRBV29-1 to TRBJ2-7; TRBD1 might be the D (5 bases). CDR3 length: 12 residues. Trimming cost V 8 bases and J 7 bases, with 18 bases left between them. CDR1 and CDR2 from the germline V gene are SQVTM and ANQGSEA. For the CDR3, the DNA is TGCAGCCCCCGGAGACATCAGGGAGAGCAGTACTTC. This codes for CSPRRHQGEQYF.